This TCR beta chain was observed in a study of blood T cells in healthy people across ages. Next came a second PCR, run for about 6 to 12 cycles, which used a sample-barcoded 5' primer along with a J-beta primer mix. TCRdb passed the 5' RACE reads through MiXCR, listing each CDR3 protein once. The sample consists of roughly 800,000 distinct CDR3 sequences, under 40% of them appearing once. The CDR3 consists of 16 residues. In germline, CDR1 is LNHDA, CDR2 SQIVND (reference sequence). Trimming removed 3 bases from V and 2 bases from J; junction bases left unmatched: 6. The receptor comes from a young man in good health. The source material was blood. The chain couples TRBV19 to TRBJ2-3, with 9 bases fitting TRBD2. The CDR3 DNA reads TGTGCCAGTAGTATGTTGGCTAGCGGGGACACAGATACGCAGTATTTT. Its protein is CASSMLASGDTDTQYF.